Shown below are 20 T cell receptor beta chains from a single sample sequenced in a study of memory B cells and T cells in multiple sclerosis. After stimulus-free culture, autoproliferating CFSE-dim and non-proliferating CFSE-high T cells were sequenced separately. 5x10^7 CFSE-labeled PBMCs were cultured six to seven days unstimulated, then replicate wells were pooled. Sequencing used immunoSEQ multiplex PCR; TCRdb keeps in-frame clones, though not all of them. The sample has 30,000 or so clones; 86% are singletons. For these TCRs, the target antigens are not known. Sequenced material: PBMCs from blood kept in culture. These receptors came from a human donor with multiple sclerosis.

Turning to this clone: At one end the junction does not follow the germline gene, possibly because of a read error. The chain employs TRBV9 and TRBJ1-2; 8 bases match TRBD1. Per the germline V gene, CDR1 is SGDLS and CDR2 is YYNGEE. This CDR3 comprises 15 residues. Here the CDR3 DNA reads TGTGCCAGCAGCTTATCTCGGGACAGGTCCTATGGCCACACCTTC. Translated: CASSLSRDRSYGHTF.

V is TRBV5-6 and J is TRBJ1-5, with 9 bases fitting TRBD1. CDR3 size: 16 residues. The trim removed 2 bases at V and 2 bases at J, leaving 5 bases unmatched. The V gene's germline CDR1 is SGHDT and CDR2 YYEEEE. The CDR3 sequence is CASSLNRGQGNQPQHF. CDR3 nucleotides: TGTGCCAGCAGCTTAAACAGGGGGCAGGGCAATCAGCCCCAGCATTTT.

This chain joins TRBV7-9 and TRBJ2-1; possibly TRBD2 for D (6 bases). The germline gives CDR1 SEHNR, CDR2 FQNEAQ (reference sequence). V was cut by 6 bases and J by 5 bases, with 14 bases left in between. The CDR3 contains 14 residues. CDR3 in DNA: TGTGCCAGCAGAGTGGGACTCGCCGACAATGAGCAGTTCTTC. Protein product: CASRVGLADNEQFF.

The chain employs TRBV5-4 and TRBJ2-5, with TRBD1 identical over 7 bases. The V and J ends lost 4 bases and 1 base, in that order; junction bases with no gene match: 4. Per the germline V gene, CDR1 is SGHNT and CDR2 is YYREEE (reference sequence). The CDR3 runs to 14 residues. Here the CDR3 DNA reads TGTGCCAGCAGCCGCGGACAGGTCCAAGAGACCCAGTACTTC. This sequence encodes CASSRGQVQETQYF.

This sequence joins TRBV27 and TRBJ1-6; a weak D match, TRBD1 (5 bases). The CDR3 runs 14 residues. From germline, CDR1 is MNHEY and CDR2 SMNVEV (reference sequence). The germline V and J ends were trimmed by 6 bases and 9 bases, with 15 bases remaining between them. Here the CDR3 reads CASSSGGGVSPLHF. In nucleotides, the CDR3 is TGTGCCAGCAGCTCCGGGGGTGGGGTTTCACCCCTCCACTTT.

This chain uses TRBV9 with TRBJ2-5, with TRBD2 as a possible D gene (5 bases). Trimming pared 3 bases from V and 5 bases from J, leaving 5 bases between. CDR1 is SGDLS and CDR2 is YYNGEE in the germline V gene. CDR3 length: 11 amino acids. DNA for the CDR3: TGTGCCAGCAGCGCGGGGGAGACCCAGTACTTC. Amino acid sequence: CASSAGETQYF. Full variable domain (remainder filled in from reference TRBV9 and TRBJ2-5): DSGVTQTPKHLITATGQRVTLRCSPRSGDLSVYWYQQSLDQGLQFLIQYYNGEERAKGNILERFSAQQFPDLHSELNLSSLELGDSALYFCASSAGETQYFGPGTRLLVL.

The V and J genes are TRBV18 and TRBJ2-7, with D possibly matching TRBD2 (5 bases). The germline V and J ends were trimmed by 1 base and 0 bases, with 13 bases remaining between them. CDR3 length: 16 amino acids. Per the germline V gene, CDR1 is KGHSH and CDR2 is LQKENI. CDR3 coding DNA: TGTGCCAGCTCACCACGGAGGATGAGGAGCTCCTACGAGCAGTACTTC. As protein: CASSPRRMRSSYEQYF.

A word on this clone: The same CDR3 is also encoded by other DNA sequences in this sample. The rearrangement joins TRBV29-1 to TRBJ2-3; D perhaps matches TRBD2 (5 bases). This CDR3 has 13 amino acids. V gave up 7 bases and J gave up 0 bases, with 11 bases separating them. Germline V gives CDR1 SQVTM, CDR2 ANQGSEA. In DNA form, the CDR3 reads TGCAGCGCCCGACGGACTAGCACAGATACGCAGTATTTT. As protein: CSARRTSTDTQYF.

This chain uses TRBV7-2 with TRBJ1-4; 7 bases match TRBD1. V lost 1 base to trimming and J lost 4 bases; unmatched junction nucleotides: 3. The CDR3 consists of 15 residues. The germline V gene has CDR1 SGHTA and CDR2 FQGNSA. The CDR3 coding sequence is TGTGCCAGCAGCTTAGGCCAGGGGGTTAATGAAAAACTGTTTTTT. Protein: CASSLGQGVNEKLFF. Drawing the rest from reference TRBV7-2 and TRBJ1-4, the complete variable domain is GAGVSQSPSNKVTEKGKDVELRCDPISGHTALYWYRQSLGQGLEFLIYFQGNSAPDKSGLPSDRFSAERTGGSVSTLTIQRTQQEDSAVYLCASSLGQGVNEKLFFGSGTQLSVL.

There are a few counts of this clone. The CDR3 region has the DNA TGTGCCAGCAGCCTCCGTGGGTCACCCCTCCACTTT. It specifies CASSLRGSPLHF. The chain links TRBV7-9 to TRBJ1-6; no definite D call. This CDR3 has 12 amino acids. V lost 5 bases, J lost 10 bases, and 9 bases lay in between. The germline V gene has CDR1 SEHNR and CDR2 FQNEAQ (reference sequence).

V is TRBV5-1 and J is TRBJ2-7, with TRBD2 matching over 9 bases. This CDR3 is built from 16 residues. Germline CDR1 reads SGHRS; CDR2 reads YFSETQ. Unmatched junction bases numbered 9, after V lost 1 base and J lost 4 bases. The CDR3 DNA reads TGCGCCAGCAGCTTGAATTCGGCGGGAGGGGCTTACGAGCAGTACTTC. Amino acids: CASSLNSAGGAYEQYF.

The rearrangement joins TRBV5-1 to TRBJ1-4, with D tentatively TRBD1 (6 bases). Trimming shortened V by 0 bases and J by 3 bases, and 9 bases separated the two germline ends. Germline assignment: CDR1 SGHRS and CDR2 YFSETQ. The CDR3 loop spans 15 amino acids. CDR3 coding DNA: TGCGCCAGCAGCTTGGCCAGGGGACCTAATGAAAAACTGTTTTTT. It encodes CASSLARGPNEKLFF. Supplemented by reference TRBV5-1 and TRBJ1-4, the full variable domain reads KAGVTQTPRYLIKTRGQQVTLSCSPISGHRSVSWYQQTPGQGLQFLFEYFSETQRNKGNFPGRFSGRQFSNSRSEMNVSTLELGDSALYLCASSLARGPNEKLFFGSGTQLSVL.

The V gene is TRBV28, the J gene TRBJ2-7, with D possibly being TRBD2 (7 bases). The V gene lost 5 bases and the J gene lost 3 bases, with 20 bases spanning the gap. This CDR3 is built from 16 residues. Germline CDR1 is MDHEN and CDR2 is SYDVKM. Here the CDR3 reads CASSLPRGGASYEQYF. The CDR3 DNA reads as TGTGCCAGCAGTCTCCCGAGAGGGGGGGCCAGCTACGAGCAGTACTTC.

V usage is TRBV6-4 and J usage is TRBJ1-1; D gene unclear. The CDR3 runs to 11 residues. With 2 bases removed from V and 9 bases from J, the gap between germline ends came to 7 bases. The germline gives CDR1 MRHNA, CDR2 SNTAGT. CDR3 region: CASSDGRKAFF. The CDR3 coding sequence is TGTGCCAGCAGTGACGGGCGGAAAGCTTTCTTT.

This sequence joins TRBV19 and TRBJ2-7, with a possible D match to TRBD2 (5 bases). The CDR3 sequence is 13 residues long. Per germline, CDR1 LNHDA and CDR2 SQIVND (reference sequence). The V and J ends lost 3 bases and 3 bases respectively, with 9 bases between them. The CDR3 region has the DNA TGTGCCAGTAGTATTAGCGCCTTCTACGAGCAGTACTTC. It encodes CASSISAFYEQYF. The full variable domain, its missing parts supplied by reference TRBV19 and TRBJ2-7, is DGGITQSPKYLFRKEGQNVTLSCEQNLNHDAMYWYRQDPGQGLRLIYYSQIVNDFQKGDIAEGYSVSREKKESFPLTVTSAQKNPTAFYLCASSISAFYEQYFGPGTRLTVT.

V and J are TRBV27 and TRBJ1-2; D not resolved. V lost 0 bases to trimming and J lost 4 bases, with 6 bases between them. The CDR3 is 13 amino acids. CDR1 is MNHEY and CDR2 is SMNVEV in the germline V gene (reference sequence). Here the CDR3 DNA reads TGTGCCAGCAGTTTATCCCGATCCTATGGCTACACCTTC. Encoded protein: CASSLSRSYGYTF.

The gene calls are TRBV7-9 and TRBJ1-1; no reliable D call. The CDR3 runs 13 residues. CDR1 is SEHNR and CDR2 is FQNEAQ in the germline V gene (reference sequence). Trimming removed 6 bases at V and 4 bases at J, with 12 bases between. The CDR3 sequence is CASRSVLGTEAFF. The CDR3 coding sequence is TGTGCCAGCAGATCCGTCTTGGGCACTGAAGCTTTCTTT.

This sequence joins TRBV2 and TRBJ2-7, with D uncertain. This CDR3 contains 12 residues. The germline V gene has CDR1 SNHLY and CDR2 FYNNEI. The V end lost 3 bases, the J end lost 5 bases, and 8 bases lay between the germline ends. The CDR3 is CASSDGNDEQYF. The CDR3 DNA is TGTGCCAGCAGTGATGGAAACGACGAGCAGTACTTC. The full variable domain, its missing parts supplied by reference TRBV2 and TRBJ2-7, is EPEVTQTPSHQVTQMGQEVILRCVPISNHLYFYWYRQILGQKVEFLVSFYNNEISEKSEIFDDQFSVERPDGSNFTLKIRSTKLEDSAMYFCASSDGNDEQYFGPGTRLTVT.

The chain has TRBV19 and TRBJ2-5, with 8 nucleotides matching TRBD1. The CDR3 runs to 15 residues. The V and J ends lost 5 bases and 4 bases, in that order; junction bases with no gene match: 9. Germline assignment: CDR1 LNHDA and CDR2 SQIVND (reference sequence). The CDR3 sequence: CASSLGTGPGETQYF. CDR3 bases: TGTGCCAGTAGTTTAGGGACAGGACCCGGAGAGACCCAGTACTTC.

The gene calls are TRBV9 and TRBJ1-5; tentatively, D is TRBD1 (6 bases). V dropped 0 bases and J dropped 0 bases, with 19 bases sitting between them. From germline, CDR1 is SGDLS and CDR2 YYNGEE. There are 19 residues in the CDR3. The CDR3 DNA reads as TGTGCCAGCAGCGTAGCGGGGGTGGGAACAGGGTATAGCAATCAGCCCCAGCATTTT. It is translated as CASSVAGVGTGYSNQPQHF.